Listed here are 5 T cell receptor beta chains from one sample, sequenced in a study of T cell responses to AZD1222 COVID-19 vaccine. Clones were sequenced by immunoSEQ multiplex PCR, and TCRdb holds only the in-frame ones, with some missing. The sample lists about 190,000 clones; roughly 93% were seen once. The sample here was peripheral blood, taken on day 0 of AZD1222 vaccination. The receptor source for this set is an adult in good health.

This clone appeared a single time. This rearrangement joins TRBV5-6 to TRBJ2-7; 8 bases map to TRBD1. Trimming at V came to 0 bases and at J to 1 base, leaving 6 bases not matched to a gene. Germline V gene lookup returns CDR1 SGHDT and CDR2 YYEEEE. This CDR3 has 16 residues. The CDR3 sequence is CASSLEPGQGSYEQYF. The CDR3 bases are TGTGCCAGCAGCTTGGAGCCCGGACAGGGTTCCTACGAGCAGTACTTC.

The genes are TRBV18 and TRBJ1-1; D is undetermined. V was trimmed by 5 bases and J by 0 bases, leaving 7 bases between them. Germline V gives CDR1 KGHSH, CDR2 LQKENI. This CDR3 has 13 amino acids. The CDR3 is CASSVDLNTEAFF. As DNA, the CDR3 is TGTGCCAGCTCAGTGGATTTGAACACTGAAGCTTTCTTT.

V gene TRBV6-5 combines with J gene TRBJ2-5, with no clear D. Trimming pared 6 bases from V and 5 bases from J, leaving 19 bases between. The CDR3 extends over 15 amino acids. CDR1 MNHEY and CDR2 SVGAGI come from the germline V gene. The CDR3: CASSQGPSRVETQYF. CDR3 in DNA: TGTGCCAGCAGCCAAGGTCCGTCTAGGGTGGAGACCCAGTACTTC.

CDR3 in DNA: TGTGCCAGCAGCTTATCGCGGATAAGGACTAGCGGGAGGTGGAATGAGCAGTTCTTC. Translating gives CASSLSRIRTSGRWNEQFF. The chain couples TRBV7-2 to TRBJ2-1; TRBD2 matches at 14 bases. The germline V gene encodes CDR1 SGHTA and CDR2 FQGNSA. Trimming removed 2 bases from V and 7 bases from J; junction bases left unmatched: 13. This CDR3 has 19 residues. Supplemented by reference TRBV7-2 and TRBJ2-1, the full variable domain reads GAGVSQSPSNKVTEKGKDVELRCDPISGHTALYWYRQSLGQGLEFLIYFQGNSAPDKSGLPSDRFSAERTGGSVSTLTIQRTQQEDSAVYLCASSLSRIRTSGRWNEQFFGPGTRLTVL.

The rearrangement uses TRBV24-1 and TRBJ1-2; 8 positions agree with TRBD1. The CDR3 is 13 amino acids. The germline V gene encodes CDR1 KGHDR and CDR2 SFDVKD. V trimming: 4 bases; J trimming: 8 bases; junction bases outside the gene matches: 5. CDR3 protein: CATSDNNRGGYTF. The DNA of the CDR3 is TGTGCCACCAGTGACAACAACAGGGGGGGCTACACCTTC.